The 27 T cell receptor beta chains reported below all come from one sample, sequenced in a study of CXCR3-negative and CXCR3-positive naive CD8 T cells. The study's findings and limits: Relative to CXCR3-negative naive cells, CXCR3-positive naive cells had more hydrophobic TRB CDR3s.

Which antigens these TCRs recognize remains unknown. It was by 5' RACE with UMI labels that the TRB cDNA libraries were prepared. One entry per CDR3 protein, without DNA, is what TCRdb gives after re-calling the 5' RACE reads. The sample totals tens of thousands of distinct CDR3 sequences; its top ten clones hold about 0.62%. Sequencing used naive CXCR3+ CD8+ T cells from blood. Subset given: CD45RO-CCR7+CD27+CD95- naive CD8+ T cells expressing CXCR3 (TNR3+). The receptor set was obtained from a human donor in good health. Some clones in this sample may be carry-over from other donors' samples.

The rearrangement joins TRBV27 to TRBJ2-5; there is no DNA to check the TCRdb D call of TRBD1. The CDR3 is made up of 12 amino acids. CDR1 is MNHEY, CDR2 SMNVEV, per germline (reference sequence). This CDR3 reads CASSGGAETQYF.

The rearrangement joins TRBV12-3 or TRBV12-4 to TRBJ2-5; TCRdb's D gene call, TRBD1, goes unchecked for lack of DNA. There are 14 residues in the CDR3. The CDR3 spells CASSMGGAGVTQYF.

CDR3 region: CASSLEGLANEQFF. The chain couples TRBV7-9 to TRBJ2-1; TCRdb's D call, TRBD2, is unchecked because there is no DNA. The germline CDR1 and CDR2 sequences are SEHNR and FQNEAQ (reference sequence). The CDR3 is 14 amino acids.

The chain has TRBV28 and TRBJ2-2; the D call from TCRdb, TRBD1, cannot be confirmed without DNA. This CDR3 region has 15 residues. Germline values: CDR1 MDHEN, CDR2 SYDVKM. This CDR3 reads CASSFRGEKAGELFF.

The J gene is TRBJ2-7, the V gene TRBV4-1; TCRdb's D call of TRBD1 is untestable without DNA. The CDR3 spans 13 residues. Germline CDR1 reads MGHRA; CDR2 reads YSYEKL. CDR3: CASSIGVFDEQYF.

The chain has TRBV29-1 and TRBJ2-7; TCRdb reports TRBD1, a call that lacks DNA to check it against. This CDR3 is 18 amino acids long. Germline V CDR1 and CDR2: SQVTM, ANQGSEA. CDR3 region: CSAPILSGEGGPSYEQYF.

The gene calls are TRBV11-2 and TRBJ2-3; TCRdb designates TRBD1, a call that cannot be tested without DNA. Germline assignment: CDR1 SGHAT and CDR2 FQNNGV. This CDR3 contains 15 residues. CDR3 in amino acids: CASAETGKSTDTQYF.

The rearrangement uses TRBV19 and TRBJ1-1. The CDR3 contains 12 residues. Germline V gene data show CDR1 as LNHDA and CDR2 as SQIVND (reference sequence). The CDR3 region is CASGDMQTEAFF. The full variable domain, with the rest looked up from reference TRBV19 and TRBJ1-1, is DGGITQSPKYLFRKEGQNVTLSCEQNLNHDAMYWYRQDPGQGLRLIYYSQIVNDFQKGDIAEGYSVSREKKESFPLTVTSAQKNPTAFYLCASGDMQTEAFFGQGTRLTVV.

The chain uses TRBV7-2 and TRBJ2-6. Germline values: CDR1 SGHTA, CDR2 FQGNSA. CDR3 length equals 17 residues. The CDR3 loop reads CASSLYGQIVGANVLTF.

The J gene is TRBJ2-7, the V gene TRBV6-5; TCRdb selects TRBD1, and the lack of DNA leaves this call unchecked. Looked up from germline, CDR1 is MNHEY and CDR2 is SVGAGI. The CDR3 has 17 amino acids. The CDR3 reads CASLFLISGTEDYEQYF.

This chain joins TRBV28 and TRBJ2-1; TCRdb proposes TRBD2, but this gene call is untestable without DNA. The germline V gene encodes CDR1 MDHEN and CDR2 SYDVKM. This CDR3 region has 17 residues. The chain's CDR3 is CASSLASGGPPLNEQFF.

The V call is TRBV2, the J call TRBJ2-1; lacking DNA, the TRBD2 call made by TCRdb goes unchecked. The germline gives CDR1 SNHLY, CDR2 FYNNEI. The length of the CDR3 is 14 residues. The CDR3: CASSWTSGVNEQFF. The variable domain in full, with the rest retrieved from reference TRBV2 and TRBJ2-1, is EPEVTQTPSHQVTQMGQEVILRCVPISNHLYFYWYRQILGQKVEFLVSFYNNEISEKSEIFDDQFSVERPDGSNFTLKIRSTKLEDSAMYFCASSWTSGVNEQFFGPGTRLTVL.

The chain uses TRBV7-9 and TRBJ2-3. The germline gives CDR1 SEHNR, CDR2 FQNEAQ (reference sequence). The CDR3 sequence is 13 residues long. The CDR3 region is CASSPVFGDTQYF.

The chain joins TRBV12-3 or TRBV12-4 to TRBJ2-3; TCRdb selects TRBD1, and the lack of DNA leaves this call unchecked. The CDR3 is 14 amino acids. The CDR3 loop is CASSSRAAADTQYF.

The chain combines TRBV6-6 with TRBJ2-5. Germline V gene lookup returns CDR1 MNHNY and CDR2 SVGAGI (reference sequence). The CDR3 sequence is 16 residues long. The CDR3 here is CASSYISAILKETQYF.

The V and J genes are TRBV5-4 and TRBJ2-2; TCRdb's D call, TRBD1, is unchecked because there is no DNA. The CDR3 is 16 residues long. Germline CDR1 reads SGHNT; CDR2 reads YYREEE (reference sequence). The CDR3 sequence is CASSFNTGANTGELFF.

The chain couples TRBV6-6 to TRBJ2-7; no DNA is available, so the TRBD1 call from TCRdb remains unchecked. The length of the CDR3 is 14 residues. Germline V gene sequence: CDR1 MNHNY, CDR2 SVGAGI (reference sequence). The chain's CDR3 is CASSYYGQGYEQYF.

The chain carries TRBV10-2 and TRBJ2-7. The CDR3 extends over 12 amino acids. Germline V CDR1 and CDR2: WSHSY, SAAADI. The CDR3 here is CASGDYSYEQYF.

This sequence joins TRBV5-6 and TRBJ1-5. Germline loops: CDR1 SGHDT, CDR2 YYEEEE. The CDR3 covers 16 residues. CDR3 sequence: CASSLSTAASYQPQHF.

The rearrangement links TRBV5-6 to TRBJ1-1; TCRdb's D call of TRBD1 is untestable without DNA. CDR3 size: 14 residues. Germline values: CDR1 SGHDT, CDR2 YYEEEE. CDR3 sequence: CASSSRPGGTEAFF.

The chain employs TRBV29-1 and TRBJ2-1; TCRdb's D call of TRBD1 is untestable without DNA. Looked up from germline, CDR1 is SQVTM and CDR2 is ANQGSEA. The CDR3 spans 17 residues. CDR3 loop: CSVEGEYSSALYNEQFF.

This chain links TRBV28 with TRBJ2-1; as DNA is missing, the TRBD1 call by TCRdb cannot be tested. Germline V gives CDR1 MDHEN, CDR2 SYDVKM. CDR3 size: 16 residues. CDR3 amino acids: CASRRRDSLSDNEQFF.

V gene TRBV28 combines with J gene TRBJ2-7; with no DNA, the TCRdb D assignment of TRBD1 cannot be verified. Germline assignment: CDR1 MDHEN and CDR2 SYDVKM. The CDR3 consists of 14 residues. Here the CDR3 reads CASTLFGTGMEQYF.

This chain connects TRBV5-1 to TRBJ2-7; TCRdb's D gene call, TRBD1, goes unchecked for lack of DNA. Germline V CDR1 and CDR2: SGHRS, YFSETQ. This CDR3 comprises 14 residues. CDR3 amino acids: CASSFRRESYEQYF.

The chain couples TRBV7-9 to TRBJ2-7. Germline V CDR1 and CDR2: SEHNR, FQNEAQ (reference sequence). The CDR3 has 14 residues. CDR3 residues: CASSLTGGSYEQYF.

The chain joins TRBV27 to TRBJ2-6. There are 13 residues in the CDR3. The germline V gene has CDR1 MNHEY and CDR2 SMNVEV (reference sequence). This CDR3 reads CASSLSGANVLTF.

This chain connects TRBV6-5 to TRBJ1-6; TCRdb's D call, TRBD1, is unchecked because there is no DNA. Germline CDR1 and CDR2: MNHEY and SVGAGI. CDR3 length equals 16 residues. This CDR3 is CASSQTDRALFSPLHF.